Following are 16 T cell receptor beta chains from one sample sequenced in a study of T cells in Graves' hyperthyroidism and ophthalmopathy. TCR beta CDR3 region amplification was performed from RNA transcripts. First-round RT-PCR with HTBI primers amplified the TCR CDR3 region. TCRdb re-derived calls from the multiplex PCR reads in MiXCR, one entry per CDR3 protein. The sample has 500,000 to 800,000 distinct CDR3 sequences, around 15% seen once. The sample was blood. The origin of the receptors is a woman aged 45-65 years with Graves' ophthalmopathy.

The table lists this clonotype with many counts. The CDR3 DNA reads TGCAGTGCTAGAGATCGGACTACCTACAATGAGCAGTTCTTC. It specifies CSARDRTTYNEQFF. The genes are TRBV20-1 and TRBJ2-1, with D possibly being TRBD2 (6 bases). CDR3 length: 14 residues. From germline, CDR1 is DFQATT and CDR2 SNEGSKA (reference sequence). The V end was cut by 0 bases, the J end by 2 bases, with 8 bases between.

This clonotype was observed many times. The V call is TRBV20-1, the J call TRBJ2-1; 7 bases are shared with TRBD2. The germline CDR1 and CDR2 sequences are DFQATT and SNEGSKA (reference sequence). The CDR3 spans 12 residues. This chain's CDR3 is CSGGSHQDEQFF. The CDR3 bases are TGCTCTGGCGGGAGCCATCAGGATGAGCAGTTCTTC.

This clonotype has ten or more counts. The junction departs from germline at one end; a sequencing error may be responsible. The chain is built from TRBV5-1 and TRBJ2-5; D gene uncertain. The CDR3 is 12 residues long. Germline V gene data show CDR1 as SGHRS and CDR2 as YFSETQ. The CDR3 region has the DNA TGTGCCAGCAGTTTGGGAAAAGAGACCCAGTACTTC. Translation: CASSLGKETQYF.

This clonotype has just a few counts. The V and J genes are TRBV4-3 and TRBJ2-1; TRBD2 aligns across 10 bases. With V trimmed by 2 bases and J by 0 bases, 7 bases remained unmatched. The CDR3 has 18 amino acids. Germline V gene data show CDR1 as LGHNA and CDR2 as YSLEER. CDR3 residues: CASSQFGLAASSYNEQFF. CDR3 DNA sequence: TGCGCCAGCAGCCAATTCGGACTAGCGGCGAGCTCCTACAATGAGCAGTTCTTC.

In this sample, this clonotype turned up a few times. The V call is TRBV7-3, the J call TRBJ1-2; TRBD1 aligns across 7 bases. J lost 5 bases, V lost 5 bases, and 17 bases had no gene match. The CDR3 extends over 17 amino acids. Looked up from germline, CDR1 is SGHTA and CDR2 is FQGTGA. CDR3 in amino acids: CASSPRLPDRTEYGYTF. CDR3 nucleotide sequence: TGTGCCAGCAGCCCCCGGCTCCCGGACAGGACGGAATATGGCTACACCTTC.

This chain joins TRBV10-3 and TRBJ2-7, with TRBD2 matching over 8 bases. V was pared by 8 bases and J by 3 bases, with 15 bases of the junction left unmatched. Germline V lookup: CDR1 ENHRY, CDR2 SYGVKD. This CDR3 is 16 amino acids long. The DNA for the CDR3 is TGTGCCATCGGGCAAACTGCCGGGACTAGGTACTACGAGCAGTACTTC. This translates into CAIGQTAGTRYYEQYF.

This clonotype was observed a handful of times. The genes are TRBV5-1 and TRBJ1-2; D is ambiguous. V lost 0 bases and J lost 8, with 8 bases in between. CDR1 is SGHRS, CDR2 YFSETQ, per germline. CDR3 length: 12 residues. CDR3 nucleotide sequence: TGCGCCAGCAGCTTGGAAGGGCGCGGCTACACCTTC. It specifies CASSLEGRGYTF.

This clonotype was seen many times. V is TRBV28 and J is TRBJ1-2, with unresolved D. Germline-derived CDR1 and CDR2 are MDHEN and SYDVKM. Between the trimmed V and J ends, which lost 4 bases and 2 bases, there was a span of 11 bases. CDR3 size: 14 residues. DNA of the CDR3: TGTGCCAGCAGTTCGGCAGGCCTGAACTATGGCTACACCTTC. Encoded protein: CASSSAGLNYGYTF.

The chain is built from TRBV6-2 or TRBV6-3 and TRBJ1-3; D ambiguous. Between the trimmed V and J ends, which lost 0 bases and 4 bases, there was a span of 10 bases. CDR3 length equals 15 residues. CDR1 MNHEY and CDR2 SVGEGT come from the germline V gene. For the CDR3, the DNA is TGTGCCAGCAGTTACTCCCGACTCCTCGGAAACACCATATATTTT. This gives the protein CASSYSRLLGNTIYF.

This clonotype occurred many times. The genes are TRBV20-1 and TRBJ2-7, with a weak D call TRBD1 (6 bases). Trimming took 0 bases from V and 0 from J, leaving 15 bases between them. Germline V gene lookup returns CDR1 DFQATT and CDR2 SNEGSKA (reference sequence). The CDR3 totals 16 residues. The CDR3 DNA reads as TGCAGTGCTAGAGATCATGGACAGCCCTTCTCCTACGAGCAGTACTTC. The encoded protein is CSARDHGQPFSYEQYF.

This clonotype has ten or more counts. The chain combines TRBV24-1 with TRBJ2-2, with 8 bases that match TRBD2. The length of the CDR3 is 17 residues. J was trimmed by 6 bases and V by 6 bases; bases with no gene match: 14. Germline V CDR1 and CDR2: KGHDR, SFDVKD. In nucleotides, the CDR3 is TGTGCCACCAGTTCGGCTCTTCCGGGAGGGCCTGCCGGGGAGCTGTTTTTT. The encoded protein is CATSSALPGGPAGELFF.

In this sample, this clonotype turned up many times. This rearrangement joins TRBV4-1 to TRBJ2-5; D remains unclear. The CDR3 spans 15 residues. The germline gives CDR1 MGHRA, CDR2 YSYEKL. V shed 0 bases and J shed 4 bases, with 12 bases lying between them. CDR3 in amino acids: CASSQEALRGETQYF. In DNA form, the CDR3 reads TGCGCCAGCAGCCAAGAAGCGTTGCGAGGAGAGACCCAGTACTTC.

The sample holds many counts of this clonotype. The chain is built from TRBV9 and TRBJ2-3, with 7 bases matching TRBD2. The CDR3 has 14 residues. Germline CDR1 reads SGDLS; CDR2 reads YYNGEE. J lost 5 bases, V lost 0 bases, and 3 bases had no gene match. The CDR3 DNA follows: TGTGCCAGCAGCGTAGGCGGGAGTGGAGATACGCAGTATTTT. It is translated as CASSVGGSGDTQYF.

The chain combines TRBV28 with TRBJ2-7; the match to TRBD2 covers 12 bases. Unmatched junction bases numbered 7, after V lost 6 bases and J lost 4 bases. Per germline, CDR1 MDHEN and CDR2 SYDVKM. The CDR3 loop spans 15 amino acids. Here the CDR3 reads CASRWTSGTPYEQYF. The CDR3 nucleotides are TGTGCCAGCAGGTGGACTAGCGGGACTCCTTACGAGCAGTACTTC.

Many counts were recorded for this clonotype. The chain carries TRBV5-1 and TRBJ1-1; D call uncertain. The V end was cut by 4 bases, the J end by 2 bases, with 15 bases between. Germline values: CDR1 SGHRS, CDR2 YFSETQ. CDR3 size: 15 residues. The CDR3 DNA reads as TGCGCCAGCAGCCCTCTACCCGCAGTCAACACTGAAGCTTTCTTT. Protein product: CASSPLPAVNTEAFF. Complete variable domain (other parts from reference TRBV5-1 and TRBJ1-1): KAGVTQTPRYLIKTRGQQVTLSCSPISGHRSVSWYQQTPGQGLQFLFEYFSETQRNKGNFPGRFSGRQFSNSRSEMNVSTLELGDSALYLCASSPLPAVNTEAFFGQGTRLTVV.

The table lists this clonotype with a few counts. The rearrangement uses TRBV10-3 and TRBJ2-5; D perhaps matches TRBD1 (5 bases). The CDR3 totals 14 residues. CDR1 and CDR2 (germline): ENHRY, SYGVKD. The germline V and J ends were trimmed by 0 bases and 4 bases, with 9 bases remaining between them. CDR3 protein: CAISESSQGETQYF. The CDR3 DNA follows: TGTGCCATCAGTGAGTCAAGCCAGGGAGAGACCCAGTACTTC.